This is a list of T cell receptor beta chains from one sample in a study of cytomegalovirus exposure and HLA in healthy donors. Measured with immunoSEQ multiplex PCR; TCRdb has only the in-frame clones, and not every one. The sample includes 85,000 to 100,000 clones, roughly three fifths seen only once; the top ten take about 6.7%. The sample taken for sequencing was PBMCs. These receptor sequences come from a young woman in good health and CMV-seronegative. The CDR3 runs from the conserved cysteine through the conserved F or W. The D gene is left open where the match is weak. Not all rows give a size; the values are once, few, many and, for expanded clones, a class.

>TRBV7-3|.|TRBD2|TRBJ2-2
CASSTTSGGTGELFF
TGTGCCAGCAGCACGACTAGCGGGGGGACCGGGGAGCTGTTTTTT
>TRBV28|few|TRBD2|TRBJ2-7
CATRGTSGGSEQYF
TGTGCCACCCGAGGGACTAGCGGTGGGTCCGAGCAGTACTTC
>TRBV29-1|.|.|TRBJ1-5
CTAGDTDQPQHF
TGCACCGCAGGGGACACCGATCAGCCCCAGCATTTT
>TRBV5-6|few|TRBD2|TRBJ2-1
CASSRTSGPKNSEQFF
TGTGCCAGCAGCAGGACTAGCGGGCCGAAAAATAGTGAGCAGTTCTTC
>TRBV6-4|few|.|TRBJ1-4
CASSSSAGATNEKLFF
TGTGCCAGCAGTTCGTCGGCAGGTGCAACTAATGAAAAACTGTTTTTT
>TRBV25-1|.|TRBD1|TRBJ2-7
CASSQGRTGIRGEQYF
TGTGCCAGCAGCCAAGGACGGACAGGGATACGGGGAGAGCAGTACTTC
>TRBV19|.|.|TRBJ1-1
CASSRGRAEAFF
TGTGCCAGTAGTAGAGGAAGAGCTGAAGCTTTCTTT
>TRBV11-3|.|TRBD1|TRBJ1-5
CASSLGLQGSSKPQHF
TGTGCCAGCAGCTTAGGATTACAGGGGTCCTCGAAGCCCCAGCATTTT
>TRBV4-2|.|TRBD1|TRBJ1-5
CASSQGRTGGDQPQHF
TGTGCCAGCAGCCAGGGGCGGACAGGGGGCGACCAGCCCCAGCATTTT
>TRBV30|.|TRBD1|TRBJ1-3
CAWSPGTAGNTIYF
TGTGCCTGGAGCCCGGGGACAGCGGGAAACACCATATATTTT
>TRBV27|.|TRBD2|TRBJ2-3
CASSHGPGLAGASTDTQYF
TGTGCCAGCAGCCACGGACCGGGACTAGCGGGAGCCAGCACAGATACGCAGTATTTT
>TRBV15|.|.|TRBJ1-5
CATSRDINQPQHF
TGTGCCACCAGCAGAGATATTAATCAGCCCCAGCATTTT
>TRBV6-1|once|TRBD2|TRBJ2-5
CASRGLAETQYF
TGTGCCAGCAGGGGACTAGCGGAGACCCAGTACTTC
>TRBV4-1|.|.|TRBJ1-5
CASSSAGQPQHF
TGCGCCAGCAGTTCCGCGGGACAGCCCCAGCATTTT
>TRBV7-9|.|.|TRBJ1-6
CASSFPNSPLHF
TGTGCCAGCAGCTTTCCAAATTCACCCCTCCACTTT
>TRBV28|.|TRBD1|TRBJ1-1
CASNPPWTGLTEAFF
TGTGCCAGCAATCCCCCATGGACAGGACTAACTGAAGCTTTCTTT
>TRBV5-1|.|.|TRBJ1-1
CASSLGWGGNTEAFF
TGCGCCAGCAGCTTGGGTTGGGGGGGGAACACTGAAGCTTTCTTT